This is a list of T cell receptor beta chains from one sample in a study of blood T cell repertoires in COVID-19. Only in-frame clones appear in the TCRdb table, and some are missing; sequencing was by immunoSEQ multiplex PCR. The table shows about 250,000 clones, with approximately 83% occurring only once. Sequenced material: PBMCs or T cells enriched from blood (not recorded which). These receptors came from a woman aged 40 to 55 who had been exposed to COVID-19. Each CDR3 is given with its conserved first and last residue. The order of the fields is D gene, clone size, V gene, J gene, CDR3 DNA, CDR3 protein. D genes are given only for firm matches. Clone size appears in some rows only: once, few, many, or a class for an expanded clone.

-	-	TRBV2	TRBJ1-3	TGTGCCAGCAGTGGGTACAACTCTGGAAACACCATATATTTT	CASSGYNSGNTIYF
TRBD1	-	TRBV19	TRBJ1-5	TGTGCCAGTAGTCTCGACAGGGCCCAAAGCAATCAGCCCCAGCATTTT	CASSLDRAQSNQPQHF
-	-	TRBV7-9	TRBJ2-1	TGTGCCAGCAGCCCCGCCGGGACACTATCCAATGAGCAGTTCTTC	CASSPAGTLSNEQFF
TRBD2	-	TRBV7-7	TRBJ2-5	TGTGCTAGCAGCTTAGGGCTAGCGGGGGGGGTTCAAGAGACCCAGTACTTC	CASSLGLAGGVQETQYF
TRBD1	-	TRBV5-5	TRBJ2-5	TGTGCCAGCAGCTTGCTTCCGGGACAGGGACATCAAGAGACCCAGTACTTC	CASSLLPGQGHQETQYF
-	-	TRBV7-6	TRBJ2-2	TGTGCCAGCAGCTTCGTCACCGGGGAGCTGTTTTTT	CASSFVTGELFF
-	-	TRBV5-6	TRBJ1-2	TGTGCCAGCAGCCAAATAGGACAGACAAACTATGGCTACACCTTC	CASSQIGQTNYGYTF
TRBD1	-	TRBV5-1	TRBJ2-2	TGCGCCAGCAGCCTTACCGGGACAGGGAACACCGGGGAGCTGTTTTTT	CASSLTGTGNTGELFF
-	-	TRBV28	TRBJ1-5	TGTGCCAGCAACGATGGAGGGATCAGCCAGCCCCAGCATTTT	CASNDGGISQPQHF
TRBD1	-	TRBV7-2	TRBJ2-4	TGTGCCAGCAGCTTAGCCACAGACAGGGGCAACATTCAGTACTTC	CASSLATDRGNIQYF
-	-	TRBV12-3/TRBV12-4	TRBJ1-3	TGTGCCAGCCGAGAAGAACCTGGAAACACCATATATTTT	CASREEPGNTIYF
TRBD2	-	TRBV6-5	TRBJ2-1	TGTGCCAGCAGCCCAGCGGGGGTTGAGCAGTTCTTC	CASSPAGVEQFF
TRBD1	-	TRBV6-5	TRBJ2-5	TGTGCCAGCAGCCCGGGACAGGGAGGGGAGACCCAGTACTTC	CASSPGQGGETQYF
-	-	TRBV29-1	TRBJ2-2	TGCAGCGTTGGTCAGGGAAAGGGCACCGGGGAGCTGTTTTTT	CSVGQGKGTGELFF
TRBD1	once	TRBV7-9	TRBJ1-3	TGTGCCAATCCCGGGACAGGCTCTGGAAACACCATATATTTT	CANPGTGSGNTIYF
-	once	TRBV25-1	TRBJ1-4	TGTGCCAGCAGTGTTGGAGGAGGTTCTAATGAAAAACTGTTTTTT	CASSVGGGSNEKLFF
TRBD1	-	TRBV4-2	TRBJ1-5	TGTGCCAGCAGCCAGGATGATACTAGGACAGGGAATAATCAGCCCCAGCATTTT	CASSQDDTRTGNNQPQHF
-	-	TRBV3-1/TRBV3-2	TRBJ1-5	TGTGCCAGCGCCTTGGGGCTTACACAGCCCCAGCATTTT	CASALGLTQPQHF
TRBD1	-	TRBV24-1	TRBJ1-4	TGTGCCACAAACAGGGGGACTAATGAAAAACTGTTTTTT	CATNRGTNEKLFF
TRBD2	-	TRBV7-6	TRBJ2-7	TGTGCCAGCAGCAGCCCCCCTGGACTAGCGGGGGGCCCTTGGGACGAGCAGTACTTC	CASSSPPGLAGGPWDEQYF
-	-	TRBV5-4	TRBJ2-1	TGTGCCAGCAGCCAATCTAGTGGGTACGATGAGCAGTTCTTC	CASSQSSGYDEQFF
-	-	TRBV28	TRBJ2-2	TGTGCCAGCAGTTCGTTGGACAAGAACACCGGGGAGCTGTTTTTT	CASSSLDKNTGELFF
TRBD1	-	TRBV27	TRBJ1-1	TGTGCCAGCAGTGCATCAGGGGGCGCAGGAGCTGAAGCTTTCTTT	CASSASGGAGAEAFF
TRBD2	-	TRBV7-2	TRBJ2-7	TGTGCCAGCAGTCCCCGGGCTAGCGGGTCCTACGAGCAGTACTTC	CASSPRASGSYEQYF
-	-	TRBV5-5	TRBJ1-1	TGTGCCAGCAGCGGACAGCCGAACACTGAAGCTTTCTTT	CASSGQPNTEAFF
TRBD1	-	TRBV2	TRBJ1-2	TGTGCCAGCATTGATCAGGGGGGTTCACGTGGCTACACCTTC	CASIDQGGSRGYTF
TRBD1	-	TRBV19	TRBJ1-2	TGTGCCAGTAGCCTTACAGGGGGCCTAAACTATGGCTACACCTTC	CASSLTGGLNYGYTF
TRBD1	few	TRBV30	TRBJ2-1	TGTGCCTGGAGTCTCCGGGACAGGGACGTCAATGAGCAGTTCTTC	CAWSLRDRDVNEQFF